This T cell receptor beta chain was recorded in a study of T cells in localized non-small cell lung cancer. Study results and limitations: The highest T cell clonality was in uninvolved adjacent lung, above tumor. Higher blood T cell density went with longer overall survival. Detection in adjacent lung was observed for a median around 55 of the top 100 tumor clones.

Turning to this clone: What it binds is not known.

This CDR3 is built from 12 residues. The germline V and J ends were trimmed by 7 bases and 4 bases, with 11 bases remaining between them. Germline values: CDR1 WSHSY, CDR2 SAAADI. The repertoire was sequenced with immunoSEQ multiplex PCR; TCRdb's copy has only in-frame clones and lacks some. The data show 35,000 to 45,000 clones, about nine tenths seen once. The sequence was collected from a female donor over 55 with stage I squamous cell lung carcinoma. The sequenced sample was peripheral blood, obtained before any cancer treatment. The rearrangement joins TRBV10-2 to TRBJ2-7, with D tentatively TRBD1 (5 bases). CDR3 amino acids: CASKETEYEQYF. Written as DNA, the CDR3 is TGCGCCAGCAAAGAGACAGAATACGAGCAGTACTTC.